This TCR beta chain stems from a study of cytotoxic CD8 clonotypes in ibrutinib-treated CLL (dated by TCRdb to 2020 to 2022). About the study as a whole: The cohort included some 14 treatment-naive and approximately eleven relapsed/refractory patients; around 18 were IGHV unmutated. Partial responses were observed in 24 patients and complete responses in 2; after a median follow-up of roughly 62 months, remission was maintained in roughly 15 patients and progression was observed in roughly twelve. Response samples were obtained after a median of approximately 12 months of treatment, with a range of about 6 to 36 months. An average of 255,043 productive templates and 94,082 productive rearrangements was obtained per sample. Longitudinal samples were obtainable from about 30% of the 86 participants in the trial. Cryopreserved peripheral blood mononuclear cells were collected before treatment, at response, and at either disease progression or sustained remission. Every sample from remission and from progressive disease was obtained while the patients were still on ibrutinib. The full study reports these points: At ibrutinib response clonality went up, during sustained remission it held steady, and at progression it dropped back toward baseline. Lymph node repertoires were not examined, and the timing of sampling was not matched between patients in sustained remission and those whose disease progressed. Public clonotypes were rare and either shrank or stayed stable during treatment, and the rise in clonality at ibrutinib response reflected expansion of private clonotypes. Baseline clonality exceeded that of age-matched healthy donors and correlated strongly with circulating CD8+ T-cell counts.

Trimming removed 2 bases from V and 9 bases from J; the gene matches leave 4 bases unexplained. CDR1 MDHEN and CDR2 SYDVKM are derived from the germline V gene. The CDR3, from cysteine to phenylalanine, totals 13 residues. Only the CDR3 part of the read is kept: 39 bases, read in frame from the first base. On a MiSeq, deep resolution sequencing aimed for a depth between 1 in 1 million and 1 in 200,000 T cells, with each clonotype covered approximately 10x on average. TCR beta libraries were generated with the immunoSEQ hsTCRB Kit. The study's processing was this. The data were analyzed with ImmunoSEQ Analyzer and ImmunoSEQ Data Assistant, and V, D and J gene assignments followed IMGT definitions. Clonality was computed as one minus normalized Shannon entropy of productive rearrangement frequencies, ranging from 0 to 1. Only overrepresented clonotypes making up at least 0.05% of the repertoire of each patient were included in the public clonotype analysis. Repertoires from 10 to 15 age-matched healthy donors in immuneACCESS were used as clonality controls. The source is immuneACCESS, and TCRdb retained only in-frame sequences with V and J called. Part of the clones is not carried over; for the studies checked, unresolved V genes explain less than half of this, and the remainder is unexplained. The V and J calls and clone size were taken over from that table, and D and trimming were inferred from the DNA. This sample gives more than 150,000 clones in total; over 60% of them show up just once. 10% to 15% of the sample belongs to the ten largest clones.

The label giving this sample's time point can be read as: roughly 2 years on ibrutinib. For TCR beta library preparation, 1.5 to 2 micrograms of genomic DNA was extracted from cryopreserved PBMCs. Longitudinal blood samples from CLL patients on ibrutinib monotherapy were analyzed using high-throughput TCR beta sequencing. The patients took part in an open-label, single-center phase 2 trial of ibrutinib monotherapy. Worth noting for this clone: The antigen this receptor binds is unknown. Base-call qualities are not available, and no considerably larger clone is one nucleotide away.

Recombination linked TRBV28 to TRBJ2-4, and 7 junctional nucleotides match TRBD1. The material was PBMCs, obtained after 24 months of ibrutinib treatment. The TCR was taken from a human donor with chronic lymphocytic leukemia. The CDR3 region has the sequence CASSLTGASIQYF. The nucleotide sequence is given as TGTGCCAGCAGTTTAACAGGGGCGAGCATTCAGTACTTC.